This T cell receptor (beta chain) was recorded in a study of OX40 agonist ivuxolimab in advanced cancers. The overall study: Eligibility admitted prior anti-PD-1, anti-PD-L1 or anti-CTLA-4 therapy; about 42% had some. Study-level findings and limits: Low normalized T-cell clonal expansion was also seen in some nonresponders. With doses of 0.1 to 3.0 mg/kg, CD4+ and CD8+ blood T cells had undergone clonal expansion by week 6. The study found among the lowest clonal expansion in partial responders at 0.1-3.0 mg/kg.

Generated by immunoSEQ multiplex PCR, the TCRdb table keeps only in-frame clones and is missing some. Here the sample spans about 84,000 clones, approximately 80% being singletons. Regarding this clone: Antigen unknown.

The origin of this receptor is an adult with an advanced solid tumor such as melanoma, head and neck, liver or kidney cancer. The sequenced sample was CD4+ or CD8+ T cells sorted from blood, obtained in a trial of the OX40 agonist ivuxolimab.

CDR3 nucleotide sequence: TGTGCCAGCAGTGTTATAGCGGGACACACCGGGGAGCTGTTTTTT. Its protein is CASSVIAGHTGELFF. The gene calls are TRBV2 and TRBJ2-2; 8 bases fit TRBD2. The ends lost 4 bases at V and 3 bases at J; junction bases unmatched: 4. Germline V gene lookup returns CDR1 SNHLY and CDR2 FYNNEI. CDR3 length equals 15 residues.